Presented here are 30 T cell receptor beta chains from one specimen sequenced in a study of identical twins listed by TCRdb under 2016. Libraries were made using 5' RACE. Instrument used: Illumina HiSeq 2000. Starting from the raw public reads, TCRdb applied fastp trimming at Q25, assembled clones with MiXCR and retained in-frame beta chains. Rows with a matching CDR3 protein are joined into one entry that keeps the most common DNA and genes. A total of a few hundred thousand distinct CDR3 sequences appear in this sample, approximately 8.7% of them only once. The top ten hold approximately 9.3% of the sample. The specimen sequenced was naive T cells sorted from blood. Sample cell subset or site, as interpreted from the label and publication: cells isolated with a human naive T-cell isolation kit. The receptor source for this set is a woman aged 45-59 years in good health.

This chain links TRBV11-3 with TRBJ2-5; tentatively, D is TRBD2 (6 bases). Germline V CDR1 and CDR2: SGHNT, YENEEA. Trimming shortened V by 0 bases and J by 5 bases, and 13 bases separated the two germline ends. CDR3 length: 15 amino acids. Here the CDR3 DNA reads TGTGCCAGCAGCTTAGATCGCGGGGCCCGGGAGACCCAGTACTTC. Its translation: CASSLDRGARETQYF.

This clonotype turned up a few times. The V and J genes are TRBV5-1 and TRBJ2-1; D may match TRBD1 or TRBD2 (5 bases each). V was cut by 5 bases and J by 0 bases, with 12 bases left in between. The CDR3 sequence is 15 residues long. Germline assignment: CDR1 SGHRS and CDR2 YFSETQ. The CDR3 bases are TGCGCCAGCAGTACCGGGGCAAGCTCCTACAATGAGCAGTTCTTC. Protein product: CASSTGASSYNEQFF.

The chain links TRBV11-2 to TRBJ2-7, with 8 positions matching TRBD2. With 3 bases clipped from V and 4 bases from J, the junction kept 8 bases outside the gene matches. The CDR3 extends over 15 amino acids. Germline values: CDR1 SGHAT, CDR2 FQNNGV. The CDR3 protein is CASSFGSGMSYEQYV. DNA of the CDR3: TGTGCCAGCAGCTTCGGTAGCGGGATGAGTTACGAGCAGTACGTC.

This clonotype has more than one count but fewer than ten. The chain is built from TRBV5-1 and TRBJ1-1; 12 nucleotides agree with TRBD1. The CDR3 consists of 16 residues. The ends lost 4 bases at V and 1 base at J; junction bases unmatched: 5. Germline CDR1 is SGHRS and CDR2 is YFSETQ. As DNA, the CDR3 is TGCGCCAGCAGCCAGGGACAGGGGGCGGCGAACACTGAAGCTTTCTTT. It translates to CASSQGQGAANTEAFF.

The chain couples TRBV24-1 to TRBJ2-7; tentatively, D is TRBD1 or TRBD2 (6 bases each). Trimming took 3 bases from V and 8 from J, leaving 16 bases between them. The CDR3 is made up of 14 amino acids. Germline assignment: CDR1 KGHDR and CDR2 SFDVKD. The CDR3 here is CATSDDPRGGKQYF. CDR3 sequence (DNA): TGTGCCACCAGTGATGACCCCCGAGGGGGGAAGCAGTACTTC.

This clonotype showed up just a few times. The chain uses TRBV5-6 and TRBJ1-2; D is uncertain. V gave up 1 base and J gave up 1 base, with 5 bases separating them. Per the germline V gene, CDR1 is SGHDT and CDR2 is YYEEEE. The CDR3 contains 13 residues. This chain's CDR3 is CASSLQNNYGYTF. CDR3 coding DNA: TGTGCCAGCAGCTTGCAGAATAACTATGGCTACACCTTC.

The sample holds a few counts of this clonotype. This chain joins TRBV5-1 and TRBJ2-1; TRBD1 or TRBD2 may be the D gene (5 bases each). Germline lookup yields CDR1 SGHRS and CDR2 YFSETQ. V was trimmed by 4 bases and J by 1 base, leaving 12 bases between them. The CDR3 is 15 residues long. CDR3 sequence reads: CASSGSEGSYNEQFF. The CDR3 DNA is TGCGCCAGCAGCGGTAGTGAGGGGTCCTACAATGAGCAGTTCTTC.

There are many counts of this clonotype. The J gene is TRBJ1-1, the V gene TRBV7-9, with 7 positions matching TRBD1. V lost 10 bases and J lost 1; bases outside the gene matches: 9. The CDR3 contains 14 residues. The germline V gene has CDR1 SEHNR and CDR2 FQNEAQ (reference sequence). This chain's CDR3 is CATKLGTENTEAFF. The CDR3 coding sequence is TGTGCCACCAAACTCGGGACAGAGAACACTGAAGCTTTCTTT.

This clonotype appeared a few times. This rearrangement joins TRBV11-2 to TRBJ2-1, with 7 bases lining up with TRBD2. The germline V gene encodes CDR1 SGHAT and CDR2 FQNNGV. V was pared by 1 base and J by 7 bases, with 13 bases of the junction left unmatched. The CDR3 sequence is 17 residues long. The CDR3 DNA sequence: TGTGCCAGCAGCTTAGGGGGGGGTCTCCGAACCATGAATGAGCAGTTCTTC. Encoded protein: CASSLGGGLRTMNEQFF.

The table lists this clonotype with a few counts. The genes are TRBV6-2 or TRBV6-3 and TRBJ2-1; 11 bases agree with TRBD2. Trimming at V came to 0 bases and at J to 7 bases, leaving 5 bases not matched to a gene. From germline, CDR1 is MNHEY and CDR2 SVGEGT. CDR3 length: 16 residues. CDR3 region: CASSYSPGTSGNEQFF. In DNA, the CDR3 is TGTGCCAGCAGTTACTCTCCAGGGACTAGCGGTAATGAGCAGTTCTTC.

This clonotype was seen ten or more times. The chain combines TRBV6-5 with TRBJ2-7; D may be TRBD2 (6 bases). CDR3 length: 12 amino acids. Germline-derived CDR1 and CDR2 are MNHEY and SVGAGI. The V end lost 4 bases, the J end lost 7 bases, and 11 bases lay between the germline ends. This CDR3 is CASSLGGREQYF. In nucleotides, the CDR3 is TGTGCCAGCAGTTTGGGAGGTCGGGAGCAGTACTTC.

The chain combines TRBV19 with TRBJ2-7; perhaps D is TRBD1 or TRBD2 (6 bases each). The CDR3 contains 13 residues. The germline V gene encodes CDR1 LNHDA and CDR2 SQIVND (reference sequence). V gave up 6 bases and J gave up 6 bases, with 15 bases separating them. The CDR3 bases are TGTGCCAGTAGCCCCGTGGGGGGCATCGAGCAGTACGTC. This codes for CASSPVGGIEQYV.

The genes are TRBV13 and TRBJ2-1; D is undetermined. The CDR3 has 18 amino acids. The V end lost 2 bases, the J end lost 6 bases, and 23 bases lay between the germline ends. Germline values: CDR1 PRHDT, CDR2 FYEKMQ (reference sequence). The CDR3 protein is CASSLSCVDVPEPNEQFF. In DNA, the CDR3 is TGTGCCAGCAGCTTAAGCTGCGTGGACGTCCCGGAGCCCAATGAGCAGTTCTTC.

The V call is TRBV9, the J call TRBJ2-3; D ambiguous. CDR1 is SGDLS, CDR2 YYNGEE, per germline. The ends were cut back, 4 bases at V and 3 bases at J, with 12 bases in the middle. The CDR3 covers 14 residues. CDR3 sequence reads: CASSSHLGTDTQYF. CDR3 bases: TGTGCCAGCAGCTCTCACTTAGGTACAGATACGCAGTATTTT.

Here the CDR3 reads CASTIGGPSRTDTQYF. The CDR3 DNA follows: TGTGCCAGCACCATTGGAGGCCCTAGCCGGACAGATACGCAGTATTTT. The rearrangement joins TRBV5-4 to TRBJ2-3, with D perhaps TRBD2 (5 bases). The CDR3 contains 16 residues. V gave up 6 bases and J gave up 3 bases, with 20 bases separating them. CDR1 is SGHNT and CDR2 is YYREEE in the germline V gene (reference sequence).

There are many counts of this clonotype. V gene TRBV6-5 combines with J gene TRBJ2-3; D unclear. Trimming removed 7 bases at V and 6 bases at J, with 20 bases between. The germline CDR1 and CDR2 sequences are MNHEY and SVGAGI. The CDR3 has 15 residues. The CDR3 region is CASNPRFSARDTQYF. CDR3 coding DNA: TGTGCCAGCAATCCCCGGTTTTCTGCAAGGGATACGCAGTATTTT.

The chain combines TRBV28 with TRBJ2-4; D call uncertain. This CDR3 has 15 residues. V lost 2 bases, J lost 0 bases, and 8 bases lay in between. The germline gives CDR1 MDHEN, CDR2 SYDVKM. CDR3 coding DNA: TGTGCCAGCAGTTTAGATGGGATAGCCAAAAACATTCAGTACTTC. It encodes CASSLDGIAKNIQYF.

The chain is built from TRBV12-3 or TRBV12-4 and TRBJ2-3; 9 bases are shared with TRBD2. Trimming removed 3 bases from V and 1 base from J; junction bases left unmatched: 11. The CDR3 runs to 18 residues. DNA of the CDR3: TGTGCCAGCAGTTTTTCAGTAGCGGGAGAATCGGGCACAGATACGCAGTATTTT. Protein sequence: CASSFSVAGESGTDTQYF.

The chain has TRBV7-7 and TRBJ2-1; 9 bases are shared with TRBD2. The V gene's germline CDR1 is SSHAT and CDR2 FNYEAQ (reference sequence). The V and J ends lost 5 bases and 3 bases, in that order; junction bases with no gene match: 5. There are 15 residues in the CDR3. For the CDR3, the DNA is TGTGCCAGCAGCACCGGGACTAGCAGCTACAATGAGCAGTTCTTC. Amino acids: CASSTGTSSYNEQFF.

In its sample, this clonotype was seen a few times. The chain recombines TRBV7-9 with TRBJ2-1, with TRBD2 matching 14 bases. The trim removed 1 base at V and 7 bases at J, leaving 6 bases unmatched. Per germline, CDR1 SEHNR and CDR2 FQNEAQ (reference sequence). CDR3 length: 17 amino acids. This CDR3 is CASSLDGTSGSDNEQFF. Here the CDR3 DNA reads TGTGCCAGCAGCTTAGATGGGACTAGCGGGAGCGATAATGAGCAGTTCTTC. The variable domain in full, completed from reference TRBV7-9 and TRBJ2-1, reads DTGVSQNPRHKITKRGQNVTFRCDPISEHNRLYWYRQTLGQGPEFLTYFQNEAQLEKSRLLSDRFSAERPKGSFSTLEIQRTEQGDSAMYLCASSLDGTSGSDNEQFFGPGTRLTVL.

This clonotype appeared many times. This rearrangement joins TRBV5-1 to TRBJ2-1; D unresolved. V dropped 4 bases and J dropped 1 base, with 3 bases sitting between them. The germline CDR1 and CDR2 sequences are SGHRS and YFSETQ. This CDR3 has 12 residues. As DNA, the CDR3 is TGCGCCAGCAGCAAATCCTACAATGAGCAGTTCTTC. As protein: CASSKSYNEQFF.

This clonotype has at least ten counts. V and J are TRBV6-5 and TRBJ1-6, with 8 bases fitting TRBD1. CDR3 length equals 15 residues. CDR1 and CDR2 from the germline V gene are MNHEY and SVGAGI. V gave up 4 bases and J gave up 7 bases; unmatched junction bases: 6. In DNA, the CDR3 is TGTGCCAGCAGTTCCTGGACAGGGCGGAATTCACCCCTCCACTTT. Protein product: CASSSWTGRNSPLHF.

This clonotype was recorded once. A clone one base away is much larger, so this may be a read error. The J gene is TRBJ2-5, the V gene TRBV20-1; D uncertain. This CDR3 comprises 10 residues. The V gene's germline CDR1 is DFQATT and CDR2 SNEGSKA (reference sequence). The CDR3 here is CSARKETQCF. CDR3 coding DNA: TGCAGTGCTAGAAAAGAGACCCAGTGCTTC.

The rearrangement links TRBV20-1 to TRBJ2-3, with 14 bases aligning to TRBD2. The CDR3 spans 12 residues. The J segment lost 6 bases and the V segment lost 8 bases, leaving 1 base of the junction unmatched. Germline V CDR1 and CDR2: DFQATT, SNEGSKA (reference sequence). The CDR3 here is CSRTSGGDTQYF. The CDR3 DNA is TGCAGTAGGACTAGCGGGGGGGATACGCAGTATTTT.

This clonotype was counted between two and nine times. The chain links TRBV7-7 to TRBJ2-7; D is tentatively TRBD1 or TRBD2 (5 bases each). Germline CDR1 is SSHAT and CDR2 is FNYEAQ (reference sequence). The CDR3 loop spans 15 amino acids. Trimming removed 5 bases from V and 0 bases from J, with 14 bases in between. The CDR3 DNA is TGTGCCAGCAGCCCCCGGGGCCCCCCCTCCTACGAGCAGTACGTC. The encoded protein is CASSPRGPPSYEQYV.

This clonotype was recorded many times. The chain joins TRBV14 to TRBJ1-2; D not resolved. The CDR3 has 14 amino acids. Trimming pared 1 base from V and 8 bases from J, leaving 14 bases between. Germline V CDR1 and CDR2: SGHDN, FVKESK. This CDR3 reads CASSQVEGWGGYTF. CDR3 DNA sequence: TGTGCCAGCAGCCAAGTAGAGGGCTGGGGAGGCTACACCTTC.

This chain uses TRBV29-1 with TRBJ2-1; 14 bases line up with TRBD2. From germline, CDR1 is SQVTM and CDR2 ANQGSEA. The ends lost 7 bases at V and 5 bases at J; junction bases unmatched: 10. This CDR3 has 16 residues. The CDR3 DNA is TGCAGCGCCGAAGGTCCGGGACTAGCGGGAGACAATGAGCAGTTCTTC. Translated: CSAEGPGLAGDNEQFF.

This clonotype has a handful of counts. The J gene is TRBJ2-2, the V gene TRBV27; a possible D gene is TRBD2 (5 bases). Trimming cost V 5 bases and J 0 bases, with 25 bases left between them. The germline CDR1 and CDR2 sequences are MNHEY and SMNVEV (reference sequence). This CDR3 is built from 20 residues. Here the CDR3 DNA reads TGTGCCAGCAGTCCGCGCCCTTTAAAAAGCGGAGGAGCGAACACCGGGGAGCTGTTTTTT. This gives the protein CASSPRPLKSGGANTGELFF.

This clonotype has a count of ten or more. This chain uses TRBV6-2 or TRBV6-3 with TRBJ1-1; weak D call: TRBD1 (6 bases). Germline V gives CDR1 MNHEY, CDR2 SVGEGT. Trimming pared 0 bases from V and 1 base from J, leaving 12 bases between. The CDR3 is 16 amino acids. The CDR3 DNA follows: TGTGCCAGCAGTTACTCGAAAGGACAGACGAACACTGAAGCTTTCTTT. Translated: CASSYSKGQTNTEAFF.

This clonotype was picked up many times. The chain links TRBV7-8 to TRBJ2-1; D is unclear. The germline CDR1 and CDR2 sequences are SGHVS and FQNEAQ. The CDR3 is made up of 16 amino acids. Trimming pared 6 bases from V and 8 bases from J, leaving 23 bases between. This CDR3 reads CASRSVEWIGRDEQFF. CDR3 nucleotide sequence: TGTGCCAGCAGATCTGTCGAATGGATCGGGCGCGATGAGCAGTTCTTC.